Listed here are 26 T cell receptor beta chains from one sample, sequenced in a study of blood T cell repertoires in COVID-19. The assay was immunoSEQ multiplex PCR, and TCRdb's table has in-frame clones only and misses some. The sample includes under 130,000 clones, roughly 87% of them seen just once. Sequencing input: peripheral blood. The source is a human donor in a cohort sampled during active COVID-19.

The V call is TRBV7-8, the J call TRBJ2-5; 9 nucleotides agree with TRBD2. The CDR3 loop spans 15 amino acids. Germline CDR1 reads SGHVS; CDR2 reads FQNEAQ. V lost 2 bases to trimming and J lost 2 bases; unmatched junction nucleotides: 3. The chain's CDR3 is CASSLSAGGQETQYF. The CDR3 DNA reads TGTGCCAGCAGCTTAAGCGCGGGGGGGCAAGAGACCCAGTACTTC.

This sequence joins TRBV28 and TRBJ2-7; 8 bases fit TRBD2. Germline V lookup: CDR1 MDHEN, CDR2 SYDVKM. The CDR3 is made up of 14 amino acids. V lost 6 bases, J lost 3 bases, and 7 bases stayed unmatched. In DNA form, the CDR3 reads TGTGCCAGCAGAACATGGGCGGGAGGCTACGAGCAGTACTTC. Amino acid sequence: CASRTWAGGYEQYF.

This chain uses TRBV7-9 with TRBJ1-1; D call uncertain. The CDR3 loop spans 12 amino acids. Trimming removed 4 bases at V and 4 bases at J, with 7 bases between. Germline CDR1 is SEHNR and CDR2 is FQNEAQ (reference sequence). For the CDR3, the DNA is TGTGCCAGCAGCTACGGGGTCACTGAAGCTTTCTTT. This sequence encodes CASSYGVTEAFF.

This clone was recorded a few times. The CDR3 DNA is TGTGCCAGCAGTTCCTCTAGCTCCTCCTACGAGCAGTACTTC. Encoded protein: CASSSSSSSYEQYF. This rearrangement joins TRBV5-6 to TRBJ2-7; possible D gene TRBD2, 5 bases. Germline V gene lookup returns CDR1 SGHDT and CDR2 YYEEEE. V lost 5 bases and J 0 bases, leaving 12 bases between the germline ends. This CDR3 is built from 14 residues.

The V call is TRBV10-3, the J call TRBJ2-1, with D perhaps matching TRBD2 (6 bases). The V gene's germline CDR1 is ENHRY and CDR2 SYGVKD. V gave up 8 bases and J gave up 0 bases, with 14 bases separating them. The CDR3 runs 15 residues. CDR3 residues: CAIGVAESSYNEQFF. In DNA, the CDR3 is TGTGCCATCGGAGTAGCGGAAAGCTCCTACAATGAGCAGTTCTTC.

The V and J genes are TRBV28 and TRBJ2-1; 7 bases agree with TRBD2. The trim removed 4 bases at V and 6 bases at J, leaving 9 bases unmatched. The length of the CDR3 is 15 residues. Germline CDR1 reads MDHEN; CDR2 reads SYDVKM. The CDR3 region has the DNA TGTGCCAGCAGTTATGGAGCGGGACGGGGCAATGAGCAGTTCTTC. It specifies CASSYGAGRGNEQFF.

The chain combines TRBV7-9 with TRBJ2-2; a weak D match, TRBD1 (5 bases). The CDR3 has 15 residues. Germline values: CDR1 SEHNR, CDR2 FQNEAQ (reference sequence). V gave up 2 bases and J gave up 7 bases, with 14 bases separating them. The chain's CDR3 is CASSLFSGKDGELFF. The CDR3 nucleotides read TGTGCCAGCAGCTTATTCTCAGGGAAGGACGGGGAGCTGTTTTTT.

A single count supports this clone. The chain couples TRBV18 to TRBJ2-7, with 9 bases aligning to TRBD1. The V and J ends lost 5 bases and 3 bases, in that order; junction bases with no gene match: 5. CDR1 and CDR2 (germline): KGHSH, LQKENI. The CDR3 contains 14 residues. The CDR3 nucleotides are TGTGCCAGCTCAAAACAGGGGGCCGACTACGAGCAGTACTTC. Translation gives CASSKQGADYEQYF. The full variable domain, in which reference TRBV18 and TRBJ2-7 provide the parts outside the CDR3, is NAGVMQNPRHLVRRRGQEARLRCSPMKGHSHVYWYRQLPEEGLKFMVYLQKENIIDESGMPKERFSAEFPKEGPSILRIQQVVRGDSAAYFCASSKQGADYEQYFGPGTRLTVT.

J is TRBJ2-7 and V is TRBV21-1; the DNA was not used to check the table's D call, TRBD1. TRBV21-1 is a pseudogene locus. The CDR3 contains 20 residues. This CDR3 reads CASSKVFGTGYAPDPYEQYF. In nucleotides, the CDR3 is TGTGCCAGCAGCAAAGTATTCGGGACAGGGTATGCCCCCGACCCCTACGAGCAGTACTTC.

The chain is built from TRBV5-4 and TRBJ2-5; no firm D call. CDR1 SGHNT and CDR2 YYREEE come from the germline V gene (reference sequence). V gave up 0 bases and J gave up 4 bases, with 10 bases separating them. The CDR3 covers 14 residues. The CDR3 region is CASSLGQNGETQYF. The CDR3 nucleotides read TGTGCCAGCAGCTTGGGGCAGAATGGAGAGACCCAGTACTTC.

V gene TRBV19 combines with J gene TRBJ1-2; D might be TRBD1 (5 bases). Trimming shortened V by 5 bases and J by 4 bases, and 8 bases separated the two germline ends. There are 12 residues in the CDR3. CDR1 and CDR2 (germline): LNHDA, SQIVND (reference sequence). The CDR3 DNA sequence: TGTGCCAGTAGTGGGGGGACCTATGGCTACACCTTC. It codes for CASSGGTYGYTF.

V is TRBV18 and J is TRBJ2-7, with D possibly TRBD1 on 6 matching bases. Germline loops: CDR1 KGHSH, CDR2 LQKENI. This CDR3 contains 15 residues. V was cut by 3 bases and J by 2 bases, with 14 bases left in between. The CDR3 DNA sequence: TGTGCCAGCTCACCTCTCCTAACAGGGACCTACGAGCAGTACTTC. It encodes CASSPLLTGTYEQYF.

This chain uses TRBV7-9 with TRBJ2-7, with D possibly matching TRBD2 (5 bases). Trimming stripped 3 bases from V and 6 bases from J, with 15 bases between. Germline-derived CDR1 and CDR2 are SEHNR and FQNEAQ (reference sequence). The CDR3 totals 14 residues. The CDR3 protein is CASSLDGKLREQYF. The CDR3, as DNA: TGTGCCAGCAGCTTGGACGGGAAACTACGCGAGCAGTACTTC.

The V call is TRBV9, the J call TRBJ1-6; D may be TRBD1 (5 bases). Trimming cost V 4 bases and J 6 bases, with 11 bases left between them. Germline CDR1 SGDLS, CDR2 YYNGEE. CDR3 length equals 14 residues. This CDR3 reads CASSQGQPNSPLHF. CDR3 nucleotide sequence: TGTGCCAGCAGCCAGGGCCAACCTAATTCACCCCTCCACTTT.

CDR3 in DNA: TGTGCCAGCAGCCAAGAGGGTAGCGGAGGCGAGACCCAGTACTTC. Protein: CASSQEGSGGETQYF. V is TRBV3-1 (or the pseudogene TRBV3-2) and J is TRBJ2-5, with D maybe TRBD2 (6 bases). Germline CDR1 reads LGHDT; CDR2 reads YNNKEL (reference sequence). There are 15 residues in the CDR3. V was shortened by 0 bases and J by 5 bases, with 13 bases between the two germline ends.

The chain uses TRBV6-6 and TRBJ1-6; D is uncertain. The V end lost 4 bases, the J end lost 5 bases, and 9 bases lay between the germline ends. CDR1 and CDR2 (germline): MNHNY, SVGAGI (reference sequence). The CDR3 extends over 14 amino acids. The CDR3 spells CASSFDKNNSPLHF. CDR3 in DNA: TGTGCCAGCAGTTTCGACAAGAATAATTCACCCCTCCACTTT.

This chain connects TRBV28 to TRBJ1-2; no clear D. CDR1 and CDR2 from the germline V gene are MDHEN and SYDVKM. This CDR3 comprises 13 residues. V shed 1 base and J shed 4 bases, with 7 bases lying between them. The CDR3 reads CASSLFGAYGYTF. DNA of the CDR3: TGTGCCAGCAGTTTATTTGGAGCCTATGGCTACACCTTC.

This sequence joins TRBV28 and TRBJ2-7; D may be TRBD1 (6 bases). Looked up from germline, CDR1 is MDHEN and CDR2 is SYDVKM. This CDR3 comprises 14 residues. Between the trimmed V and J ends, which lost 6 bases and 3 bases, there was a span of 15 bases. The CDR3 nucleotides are TGTGCCAGCAGATCGTGGACAGCCCTCTACGAGCAGTACTTC. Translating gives CASRSWTALYEQYF.

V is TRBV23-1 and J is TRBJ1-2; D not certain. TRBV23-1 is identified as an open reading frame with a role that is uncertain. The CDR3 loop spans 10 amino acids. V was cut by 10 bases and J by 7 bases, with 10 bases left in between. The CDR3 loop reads CAIPFSGYTF. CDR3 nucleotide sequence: TGCGCCATCCCCTTTTCTGGCTACACCTTC.

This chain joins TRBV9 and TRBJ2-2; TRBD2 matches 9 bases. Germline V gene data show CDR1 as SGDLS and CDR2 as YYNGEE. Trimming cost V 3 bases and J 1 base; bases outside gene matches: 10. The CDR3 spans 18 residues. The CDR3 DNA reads TGTGCCAGCAGCGATAGCGTGACTAGCGGCGAGAACACCGGGGAGCTGTTTTTT. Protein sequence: CASSDSVTSGENTGELFF.

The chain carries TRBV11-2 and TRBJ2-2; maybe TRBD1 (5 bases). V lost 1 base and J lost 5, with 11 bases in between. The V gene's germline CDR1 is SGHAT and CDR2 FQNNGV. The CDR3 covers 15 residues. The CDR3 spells CASSLVGRHTGELFF. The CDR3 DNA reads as TGTGCCAGCAGCTTAGTGGGGCGACATACCGGGGAGCTGTTTTTT.

For the CDR3, the DNA is TGTGCCAGCAGCGGGGACAGGGGCTATAATTCACCCCTCCACTTT. Amino acids: CASSGDRGYNSPLHF. The chain recombines TRBV9 with TRBJ1-6, with 10 bases aligning to TRBD1. Germline V gene data show CDR1 as SGDLS and CDR2 as YYNGEE. The length of the CDR3 is 15 residues. The J segment lost 3 bases and the V segment lost 3 bases, leaving 0 bases of the junction unmatched. Filled out from reference TRBV9 and TRBJ1-6, the complete variable domain reads DSGVTQTPKHLITATGQRVTLRCSPRSGDLSVYWYQQSLDQGLQFLIQYYNGEERAKGNILERFSAQQFPDLHSELNLSSLELGDSALYFCASSGDRGYNSPLHFGNGTRLTVT.

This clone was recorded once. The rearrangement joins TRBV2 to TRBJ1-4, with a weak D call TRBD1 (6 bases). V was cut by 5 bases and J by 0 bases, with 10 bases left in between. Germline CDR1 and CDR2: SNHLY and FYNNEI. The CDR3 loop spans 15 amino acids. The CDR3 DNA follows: TGTGCCAGCAGTTTACAGGGAGCAACTAATGAAAAACTGTTTTTT. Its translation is CASSLQGATNEKLFF.

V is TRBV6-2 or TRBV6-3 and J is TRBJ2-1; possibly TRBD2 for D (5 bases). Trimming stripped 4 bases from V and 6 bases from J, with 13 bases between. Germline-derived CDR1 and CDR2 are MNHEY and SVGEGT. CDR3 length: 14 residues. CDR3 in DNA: TGTGCCAGCAGTTTCGGGCGGGCGCTCAATGAGCAGTTCTTC. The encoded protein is CASSFGRALNEQFF.

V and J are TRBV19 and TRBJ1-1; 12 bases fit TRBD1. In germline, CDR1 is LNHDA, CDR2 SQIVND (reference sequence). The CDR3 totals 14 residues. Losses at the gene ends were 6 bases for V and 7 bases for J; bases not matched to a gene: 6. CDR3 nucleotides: TGTGCCAGTAGGGGGACAGGGGGCGCGGATGAAGCTTTCTTT. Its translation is CASRGTGGADEAFF.

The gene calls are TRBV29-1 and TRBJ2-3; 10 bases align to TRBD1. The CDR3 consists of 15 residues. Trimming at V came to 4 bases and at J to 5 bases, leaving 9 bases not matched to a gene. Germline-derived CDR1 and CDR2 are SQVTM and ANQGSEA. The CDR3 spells CSVVPRDRGGDTQYF. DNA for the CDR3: TGCAGCGTTGTCCCCAGGGACAGGGGTGGAGATACGCAGTATTTT.